This TCR beta chain appears in the sequencing data of a study of beta chain features in type 1 diabetes. Sorting with CD45RO/CCR7/CD25/CD127/CD95/CD27 yielded naive, central memory, regulatory and stem-like memory CD4+ cells. Isolated RNA was reverse transcribed in full, so expressed TCRB transcripts were sequenced. Only in-frame clones appear in the TCRdb table, and some are missing; sequencing was by immunoSEQ multiplex PCR. The table lists about 300,000 clones, about 8% of them singletons. Study results and caveats: Unsettled here was the matter of whether HLA type influences TCRB rearrangement.

Germline CDR1 and CDR2: PRHDT and FYEKMQ (reference sequence). V lost 6 bases to trimming and J lost 0 bases, with 13 bases between them. This CDR3 region has 15 residues. Concerning this clone itself: Antigen: not known.

The sample taken for sequencing was central memory CD4+ T cells from blood. The V call is TRBV13, the J call TRBJ2-3; D is perhaps TRBD2 (6 bases). This TCR was sampled from a woman aged 18 to 35 in good health. CDR3 sequence: CASRRSGLSTDTQYF. The CDR3 nucleotides are TGTGCCAGCAGGAGATCGGGACTCAGCACAGATACGCAGTATTTT.